The 13 T cell receptor beta chains below come from one sample, sequenced in a study of blood T cell repertoires in COVID-19. The method was immunoSEQ multiplex PCR; TCRdb's version includes in-frame clones alone and lacks a portion of them. The sample lists about 220,000 clones; 75% to 90% were seen once. Sequencing was carried out using PBMCs or T cells enriched from blood (not recorded which). The source is a woman younger than 30 in a cohort exposed to, infected with or recovered from COVID-19 (not recorded which).

Written as DNA, the CDR3 is TGTGCCAGCAGCTTACGAGGGACAGGGTTTGGCGAGCAGTACTTC. It specifies CASSLRGTGFGEQYF. V is TRBV7-6 and J is TRBJ2-7; 9 positions agree with TRBD1. The CDR3 runs to 15 residues. Germline CDR1 SGHVS, CDR2 FNYEAQ. Trimming took 2 bases from V and 6 from J; bases not matched to a gene: 8. Drawing the rest from reference TRBV7-6 and TRBJ2-7, the complete variable domain is GAGVSQSPRYKVTKRGQDVALRCDPISGHVSLYWYRQALGQGPEFLTYFNYEAQQDKSGLPNDRFSAERPEGSISTLTIQRTEQRDSAMYRCASSLRGTGFGEQYFGPGTRLTVT.

The chain has TRBV6-2 or TRBV6-3 and TRBJ1-5; TRBD1 agrees at 12 bases. The junction had 7 bases not matched to a gene; V was cut back by 1 base and J by 9 bases. Germline assignment: CDR1 MNHEY and CDR2 SVGEGT. The CDR3 runs 16 residues. CDR3 protein: CASSYFGTGGGRPQHF. The CDR3 region has the DNA TGTGCCAGCAGTTACTTCGGGACAGGGGGCGGTAGGCCCCAGCATTTT.

The chain has TRBV11-2 and TRBJ2-2; D is ambiguous. V was pared by 0 bases and J by 6 bases, with 2 bases between. The CDR3 is 12 amino acids. Germline V lookup: CDR1 SGHAT, CDR2 FQNNGV. In DNA, the CDR3 is TGTGCCAGCAGCTTAGACGCCGGGGAGCTGTTTTTT. The encoded protein is CASSLDAGELFF.

The chain joins TRBV18 to TRBJ1-5, with D possibly matching TRBD1 (5 bases). V was clipped by 4 bases and J by 5 bases, with 9 bases between them. CDR3 length: 13 residues. Per the germline V gene, CDR1 is KGHSH and CDR2 is LQKENI. CDR3 in amino acids: CASSQGQDQPQHF. The CDR3 DNA reads TGTGCCAGCTCACAGGGGCAGGATCAGCCCCAGCATTTT.

The rearrangement links TRBV7-6 to TRBJ1-6, with D possibly being TRBD1 (5 bases). The CDR3 consists of 15 residues. Germline-derived CDR1 and CDR2 are SGHVS and FNYEAQ. The V end lost 5 bases, the J end lost 10 bases, and 18 bases lay between the germline ends. CDR3 sequence (DNA): TGTGCCAGCAGCACCGAGACAGCCCTGGGGTCACCCCTCCACTTT. It yields the protein CASSTETALGSPLHF. The full variable domain, completed using reference TRBV7-6 and TRBJ1-6, is GAGVSQSPRYKVTKRGQDVALRCDPISGHVSLYWYRQALGQGPEFLTYFNYEAQQDKSGLPNDRFSAERPEGSISTLTIQRTEQRDSAMYRCASSTETALGSPLHFGNGTRLTVT.

The chain joins TRBV7-2 to TRBJ2-7; 8 nucleotides line up with TRBD1. The germline gives CDR1 SGHTA, CDR2 FQGNSA. The CDR3 covers 14 residues. The junction had 7 bases not matched to a gene; V was cut back by 7 bases and J by 2 bases. CDR3 sequence: CASTQDRAPYEQYF. CDR3 DNA: TGTGCCAGCACCCAGGACAGGGCGCCCTACGAGCAGTACTTC. The variable domain in full, completed from reference TRBV7-2 and TRBJ2-7, reads GAGVSQSPSNKVTEKGKDVELRCDPISGHTALYWYRQSLGQGLEFLIYFQGNSAPDKSGLPSDRFSAERTGGSVSTLTIQRTQQEDSAVYLCASTQDRAPYEQYFGPGTRLTVT.

The rearrangement uses TRBV5-4 and TRBJ2-1; D remains ambiguous. Germline CDR1 SGHNT, CDR2 YYREEE (reference sequence). The V end was cut by 0 bases, the J end by 1 base, with 8 bases between. The CDR3 consists of 15 residues. The CDR3 DNA reads as TGTGCCAGCAGCTTGGTGGCAGATTCCTACAATGAGCAGTTCTTC. Protein product: CASSLVADSYNEQFF. The full variable domain, in which reference TRBV5-4 and TRBJ2-1 provide the parts outside the CDR3, is ETGVTQSPTHLIKTRGQQVTLRCSSQSGHNTVSWYQQALGQGPQFIFQYYREEENGRGNFPPRFSGLQFPNYSSELNVNALELDDSALYLCASSLVADSYNEQFFGPGTRLTVL.

The chain is built from TRBV11-3 and TRBJ2-2; possibly TRBD2 for D (6 bases). V was clipped by 3 bases and J by 4 bases, with 6 bases between them. The CDR3 sequence is 13 residues long. In germline, CDR1 is SGHNT, CDR2 YENEEA. CDR3: CASSFSGTGELFF. CDR3 DNA: TGTGCCAGCAGCTTTAGCGGCACCGGGGAGCTGTTTTTT.

On this clone: The same CDR3 can be traced to other DNA sequences in this sample. CDR3 in amino acids: CASSSGQGADTQYF. CDR3 nucleotide sequence: TGTGCCAGCAGCTCGGGACAGGGTGCAGATACGCAGTATTTT. This sequence joins TRBV11-3 and TRBJ2-3; TRBD1 matches at 9 bases. The CDR3 is made up of 14 amino acids. Germline V gene data show CDR1 as SGHNT and CDR2 as YENEEA. The J segment lost 4 bases and the V segment lost 4 bases, leaving 3 bases of the junction unmatched. Drawing the rest from reference TRBV11-3 and TRBJ2-3, the complete variable domain is EAGVVQSPRYKIIEKKQPVAFWCNPISGHNTLYWYLQNLGQGPELLIRYENEEAVDDSQLPKDRFSAERLKGVDSTLKIQPAELGDSAVYLCASSSGQGADTQYFGPGTRLTVL.

The chain couples TRBV7-3 to TRBJ2-3; possible D gene TRBD2, 6 bases. The CDR3 extends over 13 amino acids. The germline V and J ends were trimmed by 4 bases and 6 bases, with 11 bases remaining between them. Germline V gene sequence: CDR1 SGHTA, CDR2 FQGTGA. For the CDR3, the DNA is TGTGCCAGCAGCTCTAGTCGGGGGGATACGCAGTATTTT. Its protein product is CASSSSRGDTQYF.

This clone was observed at least ten times. This chain uses TRBV28 with TRBJ1-2; TRBD1 matches at 8 bases. The trim removed 6 bases at V and 6 bases at J, leaving 9 bases unmatched. Looked up from germline, CDR1 is MDHEN and CDR2 is SYDVKM. This CDR3 has 14 amino acids. CDR3 sequence reads: CASSSTWTGHGYTF. CDR3 DNA: TGTGCCAGCAGCTCTACCTGGACAGGGCATGGCTACACCTTC.

CDR3 region: CATSRRAGGKEDTQYF. CDR3 DNA: TGTGCCACCAGTAGGAGGGCGGGAGGAAAGGAAGATACGCAGTATTTT. This chain connects TRBV24-1 to TRBJ2-3, with 8 bases aligning to TRBD2. There are 16 residues in the CDR3. Germline CDR1 and CDR2: KGHDR and SFDVKD. J gave up 5 bases and V 6 bases, and 12 bases lay outside the gene matches.

This clone was seen once. J is TRBJ2-1 and V is TRBV7-9, with 9 bases aligning to TRBD2. J gave up 4 bases and V 2 bases, and 6 bases lay outside the gene matches. CDR1 is SEHNR and CDR2 is FQNEAQ in the germline V gene (reference sequence). CDR3 length equals 16 residues. The chain's CDR3 is CASSLIQRGAYNEQFF. As DNA, the CDR3 is TGTGCCAGCAGCTTAATCCAGCGGGGGGCGTACAATGAGCAGTTCTTC.